A selection of T cell receptor beta chains follows, all from one sample in a study of OX40 agonist ivuxolimab in advanced cancers. TCRdb's table, derived via immunoSEQ multiplex PCR, lists solely in-frame clones and lacks some. This table holds about 66,000 clones, 75% to 90% found once. Sequencing used CD4+ or CD8+ T cells sorted from blood, obtained in a trial of the OX40 agonist ivuxolimab. The origin of the receptors is an adult with an advanced solid tumor such as melanoma, head and neck, liver or kidney cancer. Both conserved end residues are part of each CDR3. A D gene is named only where the DNA matches it firmly. Not every row has a clone size; where given, it reads once, few, many or a size class.

d_call	clone_size	v_call	j_call	cdr3_nt	cdr3_aa
TRBD2	NA	TRBV9	TRBJ2-1	TGTGCCAGCAGCGCCCTTAGCGGGACACACTCCTACAATGAGCAGTTCTTC	CASSALSGTHSYNEQFF
TRBD2	NA	TRBV28	TRBJ2-5	TGTGCCAGCAGTCCGCGGACTAGCGGCCAAGAGACCCAGTACTTC	CASSPRTSGQETQYF
NA	NA	TRBV18	TRBJ1-4	TGTGCCAGCTCCGGACCGGGGCCGACTAATGAAAAACTGTTTTTT	CASSGPGPTNEKLFF
TRBD1	NA	TRBV4-3	TRBJ2-7	TGCGCCAGCAGCGTCGGACAGGGATACGAGCAGTACTTC	CASSVGQGYEQYF
TRBD2	NA	TRBV11-3	TRBJ2-7	TGTGCCAGCAGCTTAGCTAGCGGGACATCCGAGCAGTACTTC	CASSLASGTSEQYF
TRBD2	NA	TRBV10-1	TRBJ2-2	TGCGCCAGCAGTGAGCTGTCTAGCGGTAACACCGGGGAGCTGTTTTTT	CASSELSSGNTGELFF
TRBD2	NA	TRBV16	TRBJ2-1	TGTGCCAGCAGCCTCAGGGGGACTAGCGCCTACAATGAGCAGTTCTTC	CASSLRGTSAYNEQFF
NA	NA	TRBV7-9	TRBJ1-2	TGTGCCAGCAGCTCGACAGTCATCTATGGCTACACCTTC	CASSSTVIYGYTF
NA	NA	TRBV29-1	TRBJ2-7	TGCAGCGTTGAAGGGCAGGGGGGGTACGAGCAGTACTTC	CSVEGQGGYEQYF
NA	NA	TRBV10-2	TRBJ2-1	TGCGCCAGCAGTCCCGGGCCCTACAATGAGCAGTTCTTC	CASSPGPYNEQFF
NA	NA	TRBV6-6	TRBJ1-2	TGTGCCAGCAGCGATATGGGGCGCTATGGCTACACCTTC	CASSDMGRYGYTF
NA	once	TRBV10-1	TRBJ2-7	TGCGCCAGCAGTGAGTCGATTTGGGGTTCGGACGAGCAGTACTTC	CASSESIWGSDEQYF
NA	NA	TRBV7-6	TRBJ2-3	TGTGCCAGCAGCGCTGTGTCCGCGGGCTCAGATATGCAGTATTTT	CASSAVSAGSDMQYF
TRBD1	NA	TRBV7-3	TRBJ2-1	TGTGCCAGCAGCTTGACCGGGACAGGGTCAGCCAATGAGCAGTTCTTC	CASSLTGTGSANEQFF
TRBD2	NA	TRBV19	TRBJ2-1	TGTGCCAGTAGTGCAGCCGGGACTAGCGGGAAAAATGAGCAGTTCTTC	CASSAAGTSGKNEQFF
TRBD1	few	TRBV29-1	TRBJ2-7	TGCAGCGTCGTTCAGGGGGTCACCACCTACGAGCAGTACTTC	CSVVQGVTTYEQYF
NA	once	TRBV7-3	TRBJ2-2	TGTGCCAGCAGCTTAACAAGCGGACAGAACACCGGGGAGCTGTTTTTT	CASSLTSGQNTGELFF
TRBD1	NA	TRBV15	TRBJ2-7	TGTGCCACCAGCAGGCCCCAAACAGGGGTGGGCTACGAGCAGTACTTC	CATSRPQTGVGYEQYF
TRBD2	NA	TRBV5-1	TRBJ2-2	TGCGCCAGCAGCTTGGCGCCTAGCGGGATCCCAAACACCGGGGAGCTGTTTTTT	CASSLAPSGIPNTGELFF
NA	NA	TRBV6-1	TRBJ2-3	TGTGCCAGCAGGCGACGCGGGGGCACAGATACGCAGTATTTT	CASRRRGGTDTQYF
NA	NA	TRBV6-4	TRBJ2-4	TGTGCCAGCAGTGACTTTAACAGGGATCACAAAAACATTCAGTACTTC	CASSDFNRDHKNIQYF
NA	NA	TRBV10-3	TRBJ2-1	TGTGCCATCAGTGAGCCATCGGGGCAGGGTATCTACAATGAGCAGTTCTTC	CAISEPSGQGIYNEQFF
TRBD2	few	TRBV14	TRBJ2-3	TGTGCCAGCAGCCAAGGCCCTAGCGGGAGAGGCGCAGATACGCAGTATTTT	CASSQGPSGRGADTQYF
NA	few	TRBV28	TRBJ1-2	TGTGCCAGCAGTTATCCGGGAACTAACTATGGCTACACCTTC	CASSYPGTNYGYTF
NA	few	TRBV6-5	TRBJ2-7	TGTGCCAGCAGTTATTCCAGAGACTACCCCTCCTACGAGCAGTACTTC	CASSYSRDYPSYEQYF
TRBD1	NA	TRBV7-2	TRBJ1-2	TGTGCCAGCAGCTTAGGGACAGGGGATGGCTACACCTTC	CASSLGTGDGYTF
NA	many	TRBV10-2	TRBJ2-7	TGCGCCAGCAGACGCCCTACTAGTTCGGACGAGCAGTACTTC	CASRRPTSSDEQYF
NA	once	TRBV20-1	TRBJ2-1	TGCAGTGTCCCGGGTCTGGATGAGCAGTTCTTC	CSVPGLDEQFF
TRBD2	NA	TRBV27	TRBJ2-1	TGTGCCAGCAGTTTAGAGCCTCCCCTTTGGGGGGGAAGCTCCTACAATGAGCAGTTCTTC	CASSLEPPLWGGSSYNEQFF
TRBD2	NA	TRBV7-2	TRBJ2-5	TGTGCCAGCAGCTTAGTAGCTAGCGGGAGGGGGCAAGAGACCCAGTACTTC	CASSLVASGRGQETQYF
TRBD1	NA	TRBV19	TRBJ2-3	TGTGCCAGTAGTATAGGGGGACAGGGGCTAGGGGTGAGCACAGATACGCAGTATTTT	CASSIGGQGLGVSTDTQYF
NA	NA	TRBV14	TRBJ2-1	TGTGCCAGCAGCCAAGGCGGATACAATGAGCAGTTCTTC	CASSQGGYNEQFF
NA	NA	TRBV5-4	TRBJ1-1	TGTGCCAGCAGCTTAAACACTGAAGCTTTCTTT	CASSLNTEAFF
TRBD2	medium-sized	TRBV12-5	TRBJ2-3	TGTGCTAGTGGTTTGGGGACTAGCGGGGGGATCACAGATACGCAGTATTTT	CASGLGTSGGITDTQYF
NA	NA	TRBV7-8	TRBJ2-3	TGTGCCAGCAGCTTCAACAGGGTAGATACGCAGTATTTT	CASSFNRVDTQYF
NA	NA	TRBV6-6	TRBJ2-5	TGTGCCAGCAGACCCTTAGGAGAAAAGACCCAGTACTTC	CASRPLGEKTQYF
NA	NA	TRBV6-4	TRBJ2-1	TGTGCCAGCAGTGACTCTTACAATGAGCAGTTCTTC	CASSDSYNEQFF
NA	NA	TRBV6-6	TRBJ2-2	TGTGCCAGCAGTTACTTCGTCAGGGGCACCGGGGAGCTGTTTTTT	CASSYFVRGTGELFF
NA	NA	TRBV2	TRBJ2-7	TGTGCCAGCAGTGGTAGGGGGGTATCAGTTTCTAACGAGCAGTACTTC	CASSGRGVSVSNEQYF
TRBD1	NA	TRBV28	TRBJ1-5	TGTGCCAGCAGCCGAGGGGGCGGCAATCAGCCCCAGCATTTT	CASSRGGGNQPQHF
NA	NA	TRBV15	TRBJ1-4	TGTGCCACCAGCAGAGATTACCCCGGCGGGGGCATCAACGGTGAAAAACTGTTTTTT	CATSRDYPGGGINGEKLFF
NA	NA	TRBV11-2	TRBJ2-3	TGTGCCAGCAGCTTAAGATATACGCAGTATTTT	CASSLRYTQYF
NA	NA	TRBV4-1	TRBJ2-7	TGCGCCAGCTCCGGGTTCGCGTCGGGGGCGAGCTACGAGCAGTACTTC	CASSGFASGASYEQYF
NA	medium-sized	TRBV4-3	TRBJ2-7	TGCGCCAGCAGCCGAGACCTAGGCTCCTACGAGCAGTACTTC	CASSRDLGSYEQYF
NA	NA	TRBV11-2	TRBJ2-1	TGTGCCAGCAGCTTGAGCGGCGATGAGCAGTTCTTC	CASSLSGDEQFF
NA	NA	TRBV6-1	TRBJ1-1	TGTGCCAGCGACATTCAGTTTGAAGCTTTCTTT	CASDIQFEAFF
NA	NA	TRBV6-6	TRBJ1-4	TGTGCCAGCAGTTACTCGGAGGGAATTAATGAAAAACTGTTTTTT	CASSYSEGINEKLFF
NA	few	TRBV10-3	TRBJ1-5	TGTGCCATCAGTGAGGACGGTAGCAATCAGCCCCAGCATTTT	CAISEDGSNQPQHF
NA	NA	TRBV19	TRBJ2-1	TGTGCCAGTAGCCAGGGGCCCTACAATGAGCAGTTCTTC	CASSQGPYNEQFF
NA	few	TRBV7-9	TRBJ2-7	TGTGCCAGCAGCTTACTCAGGGAACAAACCTACGAGCAGTACTTC	CASSLLREQTYEQYF
NA	NA	TRBV15	TRBJ2-7	TGTGCCACCAGCAGAGATAGAGGGTACGAGCAGTACTTC	CATSRDRGYEQYF
NA	once	TRBV19	TRBJ1-1	TGTGCCAGTAGTATAGGTCAGGGGACCGACACTGAAGCTTTCTTT	CASSIGQGTDTEAFF
NA	NA	TRBV12-5	TRBJ2-1	TGTGCTAGTGGTTTGGTACTTAGGACACTCAGATACAATGAGCAGTTCTTC	CASGLVLRTLRYNEQFF
NA	NA	TRBV19	TRBJ2-5	TGTGCCAGTAGTATAGATCTTCCGGAGACCCAGTACTTC	CASSIDLPETQYF
TRBD2	NA	TRBV4-2	TRBJ2-2	TGTGCCAGCAGCCGGACTAGCGGGGCTTCGAACACCGGGGAGCTGTTTTTT	CASSRTSGASNTGELFF
NA	NA	TRBV5-6	TRBJ2-7	TGTGCCAGCAGCCGGGTGTGGTCCTACGAGCAGTACTTC	CASSRVWSYEQYF
NA	NA	TRBV20-1	TRBJ1-2	TGCAGTGCTAGATCGGGGGTTGGCTACACCTTC	CSARSGVGYTF
NA	NA	TRBV6-1	TRBJ2-5	TGTGCCAGCAGCTTCGGACCGGGACCGCAAGAGACCCAGTACTTC	CASSFGPGPQETQYF
TRBD2	few	TRBV27	TRBJ2-1	TGTGCCAGCAGTCCAAGAACGATAGCGGGAGGGTCCTACAATGAGCAGTTCTTC	CASSPRTIAGGSYNEQFF